This T cell receptor beta chain was found in a study of T cell clonotyping in hematopoietic cell transplantation. The study's findings and limits: Without cell sorting, CD4 versus CD8 contributions remain unresolved.

Time point described: recipient sample about 28 days before transplant, after cytoreduction. CDR1 and CDR2 from the germline V gene are SQVTM and ANQGSEA. V trimming: 6 bases; J trimming: 2 bases; junction bases outside the gene matches: 3. This CDR3 region has 12 residues. The assay was immunoSEQ multiplex PCR, and TCRdb's table has in-frame clones only and misses some. The table records 25,000 to 30,000 clones, approximately 81% of them present only once. About this clone itself: Its antigen is undetermined.

The sequence was obtained from a middle-aged man with acute myeloid leukemia. Some clones in this sample may be carry-over from other donors' samples. This rearrangement joins TRBV29-1 to TRBJ1-2, with 7 positions matching TRBD1. Sequenced here: peripheral blood mononuclear cells, sampled before stem cell transplant. This CDR3 reads CSVEGQNYGYTF. CDR3 bases: TGCAGCGTCGAGGGACAGAACTATGGCTACACCTTC. The full variable domain, rest sourced from reference TRBV29-1 and TRBJ1-2, is SAVISQKPSRDICQRGTSLTIQCQVDSQVTMMFWYRQQPGQSLTLIATANQGSEATYESGFVIDKFPISRPNLTFSTLTVSNMSPEDSSIYLCSVEGQNYGYTFGSGTRLTVV.